These 21 T cell receptor beta chains share one sample of origin, sequenced in a study of T cells in Graves' hyperthyroidism and ophthalmopathy. The CDR3 regions of TCR beta were amplified from RNA transcripts. Initially, a first-round RT-PCR of the TCR CDR3 employed the HTBI primer set. In TCRdb, the multiplex PCR reads were re-called with MiXCR into one record per CDR3 protein. The table records 300,000 to 450,000 distinct CDR3 sequences, roughly 15% of them present only once. Specimen: blood. The origin of the receptors is a woman aged 30 to 39 with Graves' hyperthyroidism that later progressed to Graves' ophthalmopathy.

In this sample, this clonotype turned up many times. V is TRBV20-1 and J is TRBJ1-6; 8 nucleotides match TRBD1. CDR1 and CDR2 (germline): DFQATT, SNEGSKA (reference sequence). This CDR3 is 15 amino acids long. V lost 3 bases, J lost 5 bases, and 6 bases stayed unmatched. The CDR3 loop is CSARSPQGDNSPLHF. The CDR3 bases are TGCAGTGCTAGGAGTCCACAGGGGGATAATTCACCCCTCCACTTT.

This chain connects TRBV29-1 to TRBJ2-4; tentative D call: TRBD1 (6 bases). Germline V gene data show CDR1 as SQVTM and CDR2 as ANQGSEA. CDR3 length equals 15 residues. Trimming pared 4 bases from V and 2 bases from J, leaving 15 bases between. This CDR3 reads CSVGTYRASKNIQYF. Written as DNA, the CDR3 is TGCAGCGTTGGGACATACAGGGCCTCCAAAAACATTCAGTACTTC.

This clonotype was seen repeatedly, ten times or more. The chain is built from TRBV2 and TRBJ2-2, with D unresolved. Germline V gives CDR1 SNHLY, CDR2 FYNNEI. The length of the CDR3 is 15 residues. The ends were cut back, 6 bases at V and 1 base at J, with 12 bases in the middle. CDR3 amino acids: CASSLQHQNTGELFF. DNA of the CDR3: TGTGCCAGCAGCCTTCAACACCAGAACACCGGGGAGCTGTTTTTT. The variable domain in full, with the rest retrieved from reference TRBV2 and TRBJ2-2, is EPEVTQTPSHQVTQMGQEVILRCVPISNHLYFYWYRQILGQKVEFLVSFYNNEISEKSEIFDDQFSVERPDGSNFTLKIRSTKLEDSAMYFCASSLQHQNTGELFFGEGSRLTVL.

The V call is TRBV19, the J call TRBJ2-1, with 9 bases matching TRBD2. CDR1 is LNHDA, CDR2 SQIVND, per germline (reference sequence). V dropped 7 bases and J dropped 8; count of bases not matched to a gene: 18. The CDR3 has 17 residues. In DNA, the CDR3 is TGTGCCAGTATTCCAACGGGGCGGGAGGGCCGGACCGATGAGCAGTTCTTC. Protein product: CASIPTGREGRTDEQFF.

This clonotype was seen many times. V gene TRBV2 combines with J gene TRBJ1-4; TRBD1 matches at 7 bases. This CDR3 spans 15 amino acids. The germline gives CDR1 SNHLY, CDR2 FYNNEI. J was trimmed by 7 bases and V by 4 bases; bases with no gene match: 9. The CDR3 sequence: CASSVFRGDSEKLFF. DNA of the CDR3: TGTGCCAGCAGTGTGTTCAGGGGGGATAGTGAAAAACTGTTTTTT.

This clonotype was observed once. V is TRBV28 and J is TRBJ1-4; 9 bases align to TRBD1. The CDR3 is 15 amino acids. V shed 5 bases, J shed 5 bases, and the junction held 6 bases outside the gene matches. CDR1 is MDHEN, CDR2 SYDVKM, per germline. CDR3 DNA sequence: TGTGCCAGCAGTACTAAGACAGGGGGGAATGAAAAACTGTTTTTT. Amino acids: CASSTKTGGNEKLFF. Combining the CDR3 with reference TRBV28 and TRBJ1-4 gives the whole variable domain DVKVTQSSRYLVKRTGEKVFLECVQDMDHENMFWYRQDPGLGLRLIYFSYDVKMKEKGDIPEGYSVSREKKERFSLILESASTNQTSMYLCASSTKTGGNEKLFFGSGTQLSVL.

This clonotype was detected many times. This chain uses TRBV2 with TRBJ1-4; no clear D gene. Trimming cost V 6 bases and J 3 bases, with 20 bases left between them. The V gene's germline CDR1 is SNHLY and CDR2 FYNNEI. This CDR3 comprises 17 residues. In DNA form, the CDR3 reads TGTGCCAGCAGCCCTTTCGACATCGGAGAAGCTAATGAAAAACTGTTTTTT. Its translation: CASSPFDIGEANEKLFF.

Here the CDR3 DNA reads TGTGCCAGCAGCCAAGATAGGCGCGGCCAGCCTACCTACGAGCAGTACTTC. This gives the protein CASSQDRRGQPTYEQYF. The chain links TRBV3-1 to TRBJ2-7, with unresolved D. The CDR3 is made up of 17 amino acids. The germline V gene encodes CDR1 LGHDT and CDR2 YNNKEL (reference sequence). Trimming cost V 0 bases and J 2 bases, with 17 bases left between them.

This clonotype was counted ten times or more. The chain uses TRBV5-8 and TRBJ2-7, with a tentative D call TRBD2 (5 bases). V dropped 0 bases and J dropped 5 bases, with 15 bases sitting between them. This CDR3 is built from 15 residues. Germline CDR1 reads SGHTS; CDR2 reads YDEGEE. CDR3 in DNA: TGTGCCAGCAGCTTGGGGCCCGGACTTCTCGACGAGCAGTACTTC. The encoded protein is CASSLGPGLLDEQYF.

This clonotype appeared a few times. The chain links TRBV28 to TRBJ1-5; 9 bases align to TRBD1. The CDR3 is 14 residues long. V dropped 6 bases and J dropped 5; count of bases not matched to a gene: 5. CDR1 and CDR2 (germline): MDHEN, SYDVKM. DNA of the CDR3: TGTGCCAGCAGGCTGACAGGGGGAGATCAGCCCCAGCATTTT. This sequence encodes CASRLTGGDQPQHF.

V gene TRBV18 combines with J gene TRBJ2-5; D could derive from TRBD1 or TRBD2 (5 bases each). The CDR3 consists of 15 residues. Trimming cost V 4 bases and J 2 bases, with 14 bases left between them. Germline V lookup: CDR1 KGHSH, CDR2 LQKENI. The DNA of the CDR3 is TGTGCCAGCTCACAACTTGGGACGGCTCAAGAGACCCAGTACTTC. Translating it yields CASSQLGTAQETQYF.

This clonotype was seen ten or more times. CDR3 protein: CASSFFRNTEAFF. Here the CDR3 DNA reads TGTGCCAGCAGTTTCTTCAGAAACACTGAAGCTTTCTTT. The chain carries TRBV12-3 or TRBV12-4 and TRBJ1-1; D gene unclear. Trimming stripped 3 bases from V and 2 bases from J, with 7 bases between. The CDR3 is 13 residues long.

About this clonotype: This may arise from a read error, as a much more abundant clone is one base away. This chain links TRBV20-1 with TRBJ2-1; tentative D call: TRBD1 (5 bases). This CDR3 has 14 residues. CDR1 and CDR2 from the germline V gene are DFQATT and SNEGSKA (reference sequence). CDR3 loop: CSARQDTVYNVQFF. The CDR3 DNA sequence: TGCAGTGCTAGGCAGGACACCGTCTACAATGTGCAGTTCTTC.

A word on this clonotype: Just one base apart from a much larger clone, this may be a read error. The chain couples TRBV25-1 to TRBJ2-5, with D maybe TRBD2 (6 bases). The CDR3 is made up of 17 amino acids. The germline V gene encodes CDR1 MGHDK and CDR2 SYGVNS. For the CDR3, the DNA is TGTGCCAGCAATGAATACCGGGGCGGTAGCGGTCAAGAGACCCAGTACTTC. As protein: CASNEYRGGSGQETQYF.

This clonotype was detected many times. J is TRBJ1-5 and V is TRBV19; 8 nucleotides align to TRBD1. The CDR3 loop spans 14 amino acids. Germline V CDR1 and CDR2: LNHDA, SQIVND (reference sequence). The V segment lost 6 bases and the J segment 2 bases; nucleotides outside the gene matches: 3. This CDR3 is CASRKGQGNQPQHF. The CDR3 nucleotides read TGTGCCAGTAGGAAGGGACAGGGCAATCAGCCCCAGCATTTT. Full variable domain (remainder filled in from reference TRBV19 and TRBJ1-5): DGGITQSPKYLFRKEGQNVTLSCEQNLNHDAMYWYRQDPGQGLRLIYYSQIVNDFQKGDIAEGYSVSREKKESFPLTVTSAQKNPTAFYLCASRKGQGNQPQHFGDGTRLSIL.

The chain recombines TRBV19 with TRBJ1-2, with D tentatively TRBD1 (5 bases). V lost 5 bases, J lost 8 bases, and 18 bases lay in between. From germline, CDR1 is LNHDA and CDR2 SQIVND (reference sequence). CDR3 size: 14 residues. The CDR3 reads CASSPWGPASGYTF. CDR3 sequence (DNA): TGTGCCAGTAGTCCATGGGGCCCGGCCAGCGGCTACACCTTC. The complete variable domain, with remaining parts taken from reference TRBV19 and TRBJ1-2, reads DGGITQSPKYLFRKEGQNVTLSCEQNLNHDAMYWYRQDPGQGLRLIYYSQIVNDFQKGDIAEGYSVSREKKESFPLTVTSAQKNPTAFYLCASSPWGPASGYTFGSGTRLTVV.

The sample holds many counts of this clonotype. This chain connects TRBV6-1 to TRBJ2-5, with TRBD2 identical over 15 bases. The CDR3 length is 18 residues. J was trimmed by 4 bases and V by 5 bases; bases with no gene match: 11. Germline values: CDR1 MNHNS, CDR2 SASEGT. As DNA, the CDR3 is TGTGCCAGCAGTACCGGGACTAGCGGGGGGTGGCTGCGAGAGACCCAGTACTTC. Translated: CASSTGTSGGWLRETQYF.

This clonotype was detected many times. CDR3 protein: CASSYRTGGGYGYTF. The CDR3 coding sequence is TGTGCCAGCAGTTACAGGACAGGGGGTGGCTATGGCTACACCTTC. This chain joins TRBV6-6 and TRBJ1-2, with TRBD1 identical over 10 bases. V shed 2 bases, J shed 4 bases, and the junction held 4 bases outside the gene matches. This CDR3 region has 15 residues. The germline V gene has CDR1 MNHNY and CDR2 SVGAGI (reference sequence).

This clonotype occurred many times. The chain uses TRBV7-9 and TRBJ1-6, with D possibly TRBD1 on 5 matching bases. The CDR3 sequence is 14 residues long. Trimming removed 5 bases from V and 7 bases from J, with 12 bases in between. CDR1 is SEHNR, CDR2 FQNEAQ, per germline (reference sequence). Here the CDR3 reads CASSAWDWNSPLHF. The CDR3, as DNA: TGTGCCAGCAGCGCATGGGACTGGAATTCACCCCTCCACTTT.

Ten or more counts support this clonotype. The gene calls are TRBV28 and TRBJ2-7; TRBD1 is a possible D gene (7 bases). V lost 6 bases, J lost 3 bases, and 12 bases lay in between. Germline V CDR1 and CDR2: MDHEN, SYDVKM. The CDR3 spans 13 residues. For the CDR3, the DNA is TGTGCCAGCAGAAGACAGGGACTCTACGAGCAGTACTTC. Its translation: CASRRQGLYEQYF.

This chain uses TRBV6-1 with TRBJ1-6; 7 nucleotides line up with TRBD1. CDR1 is MNHNS and CDR2 is SASEGT in the germline V gene. Losses at the gene ends were 6 bases for V and 6 bases for J; bases not matched to a gene: 17. The CDR3 is 18 amino acids. This CDR3 reads CASSRSGTEKITNSPLHF. The CDR3 region has the DNA TGTGCCAGCAGCCGCTCCGGGACAGAAAAAATAACTAATTCACCCCTCCACTTT.